This T cell receptor (beta chain) comes out of a study of blood T cell repertoires in COVID-19. For the study at large: The study drew acute and convalescent COVID-19 samples from the United States, Italy and Spain. The cDNA or gDNA used as material had been derived from T cells, B-cell-depleted T cells, or PBMCs.

Authors' data handling: Scientists estimated how many nucleated cells there were by amplifying reference gene primers. The repertoire was sequenced with immunoSEQ multiplex PCR; TCRdb's copy has only in-frame clones and lacks some. That table supplies the V and J calls and clone size; D and trimming were determined from the DNA. The sample records roughly 43,000 clones, around 89% being singletons. V was pared by 4 bases and J by 4 bases, with 13 bases between. Germline assignment: CDR1 SQVTM and CDR2 ANQGSEA. This CDR3 is built from 13 residues. Sequenced material: peripheral blood. The genes are TRBV29-1 and TRBJ1-2; tentatively, D is TRBD1 (6 bases). The TCR sequence derives from a man between 65 and 85 years old with active COVID-19. The DNA of the CDR3 is TGCAGCGTTGTATCTGGCAGGGGCTATGGCTACACCTTC. The encoded protein is CSVVSGRGYGYTF.